These T cell receptor beta chains were read from a single sample in a study of Graves' ophthalmopathy and Graves' hyperthyroidism. TCRdb reanalysed the multiplex PCR reads using MiXCR and keeps one entry per CDR3 protein. The profile shows about 220,000 distinct CDR3 sequences, about 22% of them singletons. Specimen: peripheral blood. The receptors here all came from a woman in her 50s with Graves' ophthalmopathy. Both conserved end residues are part of each CDR3. The D gene is left open where the match is weak. The size of a clone is reported for some rows only, either as once, few or many, or as a class for expanded clones.

few	TRBV3-1	TRBJ2-7	TRBD2	CASSQSAGVAYEQYF	TGTGCCAGCAGCCAGTCAGCGGGAGTGGCCTACGAGCAGTACTTC
many	TRBV19	TRBJ1-5	-	CASSISQINQPQHF	TGTGCCAGTAGTATTTCCCAAATCAATCAGCCCCAGCATTTT
-	TRBV6-1	TRBJ1-5	-	CASSDRGYGQPQHF	TGTGCCAGCAGTGATCGAGGGTATGGTCAGCCCCAGCATTTT
many	TRBV12-3/TRBV12-4	TRBJ2-7	TRBD1	CASTGTVYEQYF	TGTGCCAGCACCGGGACAGTCTACGAGCAGTACTTC
many	TRBV7-9	TRBJ1-1	TRBD1	CASSTGVGGLDTEAFF	TGTGCCAGCAGCACAGGGGTCGGTGGGTTGGACACTGAAGCTTTCTTT
many	TRBV5-1	TRBJ2-7	TRBD1	CASKSTGGSYEQYF	TGCGCCAGCAAATCGACAGGGGGCTCCTACGAGCAGTACTTC
many	TRBV5-1	TRBJ2-7	TRBD1	CASNPMKTGRPYEQYF	TGCGCCAGCAACCCTATGAAGACAGGGCGGCCCTACGAGCAGTACTTC
few	TRBV30	TRBJ2-7	TRBD2	CAGNSGLASSEQYF	TGTGCCGGAAACTCGGGACTAGCATCTTCCGAGCAGTACTTC
many	TRBV28	TRBJ2-7	-	CASSPLNYEQYF	TGTGCCAGCAGCCCCCTCAACTACGAGCAGTACTTC
-	TRBV6-1	TRBJ2-7	TRBD1	CASSDIGTGLYEQYF	TGTGCCAGCAGTGATATAGGGACAGGGCTCTACGAGCAGTACTTC
many	TRBV7-2	TRBJ1-2	TRBD1	CASSLQTGVGSGYTF	TGTGCCAGCAGCTTACAGACAGGGGTCGGAAGTGGCTACACCTTC
many	TRBV19	TRBJ2-6	TRBD1	CASSSPGTGSGANVLTF	TGTGCCAGTAGTTCCCCCGGGACAGGTTCGGGGGCCAACGTCCTGACTTTC
many	TRBV29-1	TRBJ2-7	-	CSVEGGDRQYF	TGCAGCGTTGAAGGGGGGGACCGTCAGTACTTC
many	TRBV6-5	TRBJ1-1	TRBD1	CASSYRRGSTEAFF	TGTGCCAGCAGTTATCGCAGGGGGAGCACTGAAGCTTTCTTT
few	TRBV5-4	TRBJ2-7	-	CASSLAVGQSNLLEQYF	TGTGCCAGCAGCTTGGCCGTAGGACAGTCCAACTTACTGGAGCAGTACTTC
many	TRBV28	TRBJ1-2	TRBD1	CASSSTGTAPYGYTF	TGTGCCAGCAGTTCAACCGGGACAGCACCTTATGGCTACACCTTC
many	TRBV5-1	TRBJ2-2	-	CASSLSGVRNTGELFF	TGCGCCAGCAGCTTGTCAGGGGTACGGAATACCGGGGAGCTGTTTTTT
many	TRBV7-9	TRBJ2-7	TRBD2	CASSLVRLAVYEQYF	TGTGCCAGCAGCTTAGTTCGGCTAGCGGTCTACGAGCAGTACTTC
many	TRBV7-3	TRBJ2-6	TRBD2	CASSPRTAGGSGANVLTF	TGTGCCAGCAGTCCACGCACAGCGGGGGGCTCTGGGGCCAACGTCCTGACTTTC
-	TRBV24-1	TRBJ2-2	-	CATSADIFGGTGELFF	TGTGCCACCAGTGCGGACATTTTTGGAGGGACCGGGGAGCTGTTTTTT
many	TRBV11-2	TRBJ2-5	-	CASSWSVQETQYF	TGTGCCAGCAGCTGGAGCGTCCAGGAGACCCAGTACTTC
many	TRBV20-1	TRBJ2-5	-	CSAQRAQETQYF	TGCAGTGCCCAACGGGCCCAAGAGACCCAGTACTTC
-	TRBV9	TRBJ2-5	-	CASSVRDFQETQYF	TGTGCCAGCAGCGTGCGGGACTTTCAAGAGACCCAGTACTTC
many	TRBV6-1	TRBJ1-3	-	CASSNRAVSGNTIYF	TGTGCCAGCAGTAATAGGGCAGTCTCTGGAAACACCATATATTTT
many	TRBV30	TRBJ1-1	-	CAWSIRSDTEAFF	TGTGCCTGGAGCATAAGATCAGACACTGAAGCTTTCTTT
-	TRBV20-1	TRBJ2-5	-	CSASLRGVGETQYF	TGCAGTGCTAGTTTGAGGGGTGTGGGAGAGACCCAGTACTTC
many	TRBV6-5	TRBJ2-2	TRBD1	CASSSRQGPYTGELFF	TGTGCCAGCAGTTCCCGACAGGGACCATACACCGGGGAGCTGTTTTTT
many	TRBV10-3	TRBJ2-7	-	CAIWDRSSYEQYF	TGTGCCATCTGGGACCGCAGCTCCTACGAGCAGTACTTC
many	TRBV28	TRBJ2-7	TRBD2	CASSSRTSGVSYEQYF	TGTGCCAGCAGTTCACGCACTAGCGGGGTCTCCTACGAGCAGTACTTC
many	TRBV12-3/TRBV12-4	TRBJ1-2	-	CASSFNTNYGYTF	TGTGCCAGCAGTTTTAATACTAACTATGGCTACACCTTC
-	TRBV6-1	TRBJ2-7	TRBD1	CAGRTGTGEHEQYF	TGTGCCGGCAGAACCGGGACAGGGGAACACGAGCAGTACTTC
many	TRBV12-5	TRBJ2-1	TRBD2	CASGLVLSLAGDSGDNEQFF	TGTGCTAGTGGTTTGGTACTATCGCTAGCGGGAGACTCGGGGGACAATGAGCAGTTCTTC
many	TRBV27	TRBJ2-7	-	CASGLGAYEQYF	TGTGCCAGCGGCCTAGGGGCCTACGAGCAGTACTTC
many	TRBV15	TRBJ1-2	-	CATSRGTRSVGYTF	TGTGCCACCAGCAGAGGGACACGTTCCGTAGGCTACACCTTC
many	TRBV6-5	TRBJ2-2	TRBD2	CATQAGVNTGELFF	TGTGCCACCCAAGCGGGAGTTAACACCGGGGAGCTGTTTTTT
many	TRBV11-2	TRBJ2-5	-	CASSLGAGPRQETQYF	TGTGCCAGCAGCTTAGGGGCGGGACCCCGTCAAGAGACCCAGTACTTC
many	TRBV30	TRBJ1-6	-	CAWSVQGQGYNSPLHF	TGTGCCTGGAGTGTACAGGGTCAGGGCTACAATTCACCCCTCCACTTT
many	TRBV7-2	TRBJ1-6	-	CASSLGGGMGLNSPLHF	TGTGCCAGCAGCTTAGGCGGCGGAATGGGTCTTAATTCACCCCTCCACTTT
many	TRBV12-3/TRBV12-4	TRBJ2-7	TRBD1	CASSRTGRRNDEQYF	TGTGCCAGCAGTCGGACAGGCCGGAGGAACGACGAGCAGTACTTC
many	TRBV20-1	TRBJ1-3	-	CSAPLQLSGNTIYF	TGCAGTGCTCCTCTTCAGCTCTCTGGAAACACCATATATTTT
many	TRBV7-6	TRBJ2-5	-	CASSLGVGETQYF	TGTGCCAGCAGCTTAGGTGTGGGGGAGACCCAGTACTTC
many	TRBV30	TRBJ1-1	-	CAQNSVNTEAFF	TGTGCCCAAAATTCAGTGAACACTGAAGCTTTCTTT
-	TRBV11-1	TRBJ2-7	TRBD1	CASRKTGLAYEQYF	TGTGCCAGCAGGAAGACAGGGCTTGCCTACGAGCAGTACTTC
many	TRBV20-1	TRBJ2-2	-	CSARQPSNTGELFF	TGCAGTGCTAGGCAGCCCTCGAACACCGGGGAGCTGTTTTTT
many	TRBV20-1	TRBJ2-7	TRBD1	CSARAPGQGVDEQYF	TGCAGTGCTAGAGCACCGGGACAGGGAGTCGACGAGCAGTACTTC
many	TRBV12-3/TRBV12-4	TRBJ2-7	TRBD1	CASSPDRDRQYF	TGTGCCAGCAGCCCCGACAGGGATCGGCAGTACTTC
many	TRBV29-1	TRBJ1-5	-	CSVQSSGQGGQPQHF	TGCAGCGTCCAGAGTTCCGGGCAGGGTGGTCAGCCCCAGCATTTT
many	TRBV20-1	TRBJ2-4	-	CSARDGYFAKNIQYF	TGCAGTGCTAGAGACGGGTATTTCGCCAAAAACATTCAGTACTTC
-	TRBV19	TRBJ1-1	-	CASSAGANTEAFF	TGTGCCAGTAGTGCGGGGGCAAACACTGAAGCTTTCTTT
-	TRBV13	TRBJ2-7	TRBD1	CASSLPDRPYEQYF	TGTGCCAGCAGCTTACCGGACAGGCCCTACGAGCAGTACTTC
many	TRBV30	TRBJ2-2	TRBD1	CAWKDRVFTGELFF	TGTGCCTGGAAGGACAGGGTATTCACCGGGGAGCTGTTTTTT
many	TRBV19	TRBJ1-1	-	CASSNWGYSEAFF	TGTGCCAGTAGTAATTGGGGGTATAGTGAAGCTTTCTTT
many	TRBV6-1	TRBJ1-5	-	CASSEDSRDGQPQHF	TGTGCCAGCAGTGAAGACAGTCGCGATGGGCAGCCCCAGCATTTT
-	TRBV5-4	TRBJ2-7	-	CASSPTGLQAKQYF	TGTGCCAGCAGCCCAACGGGACTCCAGGCTAAGCAGTACTTC
many	TRBV7-9	TRBJ2-5	-	CASSDALVETQYF	TGTGCCAGCAGCGACGCTTTAGTGGAGACCCAGTACTTC
many	TRBV20-1	TRBJ1-2	-	CSARERQDHNYGYTF	TGCAGTGCTAGAGAACGGCAGGACCATAACTATGGCTACACCTTC